These T cell receptor beta chains were read from a single sample in a study of OX40 agonist ivuxolimab in advanced cancers. Sequencing used immunoSEQ multiplex PCR; TCRdb keeps in-frame clones, though not all of them. The sample lists 26,000 or so clones; around 84% were seen once. The sequencing used CD4+ or CD8+ T cells sorted from blood, collected in a trial of the OX40 agonist ivuxolimab. Receptors were obtained from an adult with an advanced solid tumor such as melanoma, head and neck, liver or kidney cancer. Each CDR3 is given with its conserved first and last residue. Each record gives: clone size, V gene, D gene, J gene, CDR3 DNA, CDR3 protein. D genes are given only for firm matches. A row's size may be missing; if present it is once, few, many or a size class.

size: NA
V: TRBV6-5
D: TRBD1
J: TRBJ2-7
DNA: TGTGCCAGCAGAGGGACAGCCTTCAACGAGCAGTACTTC
CDR3: CASRGTAFNEQYF

size: NA
V: TRBV6-1
D: NA
J: TRBJ1-1
DNA: TGTGCCAGCGGGGACTTAGCTTTCTTT
CDR3: CASGDLAFF

size: medium-sized
V: TRBV2
D: TRBD2
J: TRBJ2-7
DNA: TGTGCCACAGCGGGACGCCCCTACGAGCAGTACTTC
CDR3: CATAGRPYEQYF

size: NA
V: TRBV5-6
D: NA
J: TRBJ2-7
DNA: TGTGCCAGCTGCTACGGGACACGAGTCGAGCAGTACTTC
CDR3: CASCYGTRVEQYF

size: NA
V: TRBV14
D: NA
J: TRBJ2-7
DNA: TGTGCCAGCAGCCGACCGACCTCCTACGAGCAGTACTTC
CDR3: CASSRPTSYEQYF

size: NA
V: TRBV4-3
D: NA
J: TRBJ2-1
DNA: TGCGCCAGCAGCCAAATCCTAGTTACCGGTGAGCAGTTCTTC
CDR3: CASSQILVTGEQFF

size: NA
V: TRBV19
D: NA
J: TRBJ1-4
DNA: TGTGCCAGTAGTTCGTCCCCCGGACCTGGGGAAAAACTGTTTTTT
CDR3: CASSSSPGPGEKLFF

size: NA
V: TRBV19
D: TRBD1
J: TRBJ1-5
DNA: TGTGCCAGTAGCCCCAGGGGGGTAATCAATCAGCCCCAGCATTTT
CDR3: CASSPRGVINQPQHF

size: NA
V: TRBV27
D: NA
J: TRBJ1-3
DNA: TGTGCCAGCAGTTTCGGAGGGTCTGGAAACACCATATATTTT
CDR3: CASSFGGSGNTIYF

size: NA
V: TRBV14
D: TRBD1
J: TRBJ1-4
DNA: TGTGCCAGCAGCCGGAAGTTTGACAGGGCCGTTGAAAAACTGTTTTTT
CDR3: CASSRKFDRAVEKLFF

size: NA
V: TRBV7-2
D: TRBD2
J: TRBJ2-3
DNA: TGTGCCAGCAGCTTTGCCTCCTGGACTAGCGGGGGGGTCACAGATACGCAGTATTTT
CDR3: CASSFASWTSGGVTDTQYF

size: NA
V: TRBV4-1
D: NA
J: TRBJ2-7
DNA: TGCGCCAGCAGCCAAAACTTGGCTAGTCGCGAGCAGTACTTC
CDR3: CASSQNLASREQYF

size: NA
V: TRBV9
D: NA
J: TRBJ2-1
DNA: TGTGCCAGCAGCGCTAACACCGGGGCTGAGCAGTTCTTC
CDR3: CASSANTGAEQFF

size: once
V: TRBV28
D: TRBD1
J: TRBJ2-7
DNA: TGTGCCAGCAGTTCCCGGGACAGGGTCTACGAGCAGTACTTC
CDR3: CASSSRDRVYEQYF

size: NA
V: TRBV7-6
D: TRBD2
J: TRBJ2-7
DNA: TGTGCCAGCAGCCGTAACATAGCGGGAGGGGGCTCTGGGGAGCAGTACTTC
CDR3: CASSRNIAGGGSGEQYF

size: NA
V: TRBV7-9
D: TRBD2
J: TRBJ2-3
DNA: TGTGCCAGCAGCCCGACTAGCGGGGCCCCAGATACGCAGTATTTT
CDR3: CASSPTSGAPDTQYF

size: NA
V: TRBV19
D: NA
J: TRBJ2-7
DNA: TGTGCCAGTAGTATGACTTCACGCCCCCTACACGAGCAGTACTTC
CDR3: CASSMTSRPLHEQYF

size: NA
V: TRBV5-6
D: TRBD1
J: TRBJ1-2
DNA: TGTGCCAGCAGCTTGTCCCAGGGGGTAAACTATGGCTACACCTTC
CDR3: CASSLSQGVNYGYTF